The 17 T cell receptor beta chains reported below all come from one sample, sequenced in a study of blood T cell repertoires in COVID-19. Profiling relied on immunoSEQ multiplex PCR, and the TCRdb table lists in-frame clones only, not all of them. The sample contains about 460,000 clones, around 85% of which appear only once. Sequenced sample: PBMCs or T cells enriched from blood (not recorded which). These receptors were collected from a woman aged 60-75 years who had recovered from COVID-19.

CDR3 nucleotides: TGTGCCAGCAGTAAGACAGGGGGCTACGAGCAGTACGTC. It specifies CASSKTGGYEQYV. The rearrangement joins TRBV28 to TRBJ2-7; 9 bases map to TRBD1. V lost 5 bases to trimming and J lost 3 bases; unmatched junction nucleotides: 2. CDR3 length: 13 residues. Germline lookup yields CDR1 MDHEN and CDR2 SYDVKM.

This clone was detected only a few times. This CDR3 is CASSQTGGEQYV. The CDR3 region has the DNA TGTGCCAGCAGCCAGACGGGAGGCGAGCAGTACGTC. V usage is TRBV3-1 (or the pseudogene TRBV3-2) and J usage is TRBJ2-7; 7 bases match TRBD2. V gave up 3 bases and J gave up 6 bases; unmatched junction bases: 2. Germline V gene sequence: CDR1 LGHDT, CDR2 YNNKEL (reference sequence). The CDR3 loop spans 12 amino acids.

V and J are TRBV4-1 and TRBJ1-1; D may be TRBD1 (6 bases). Trimming left V 4 bases short and J 5 bases short, with 17 bases between. Germline V CDR1 and CDR2: MGHRA, YSYEKL. The CDR3 loop spans 15 amino acids. CDR3 DNA: TGCGCCAGCAGCCTCCTGGGGGGGGCTTTAACTGAAGCTTTCTTT. This translates into CASSLLGGALTEAFF.

This clone was found once. The chain uses TRBV5-5 and TRBJ2-7, with unresolved D. V lost 2 bases and J lost 1, with 4 bases in between. Germline V gene lookup returns CDR1 SGHKS and CDR2 YYEKEE (reference sequence). The CDR3 has 12 amino acids. CDR3 region: CASSFRSYEQYV. The CDR3 DNA reads TGTGCCAGCAGCTTTCGGTCCTACGAGCAGTACGTC.

The rearrangement uses TRBV6-5 and TRBJ2-3; D is undetermined. This CDR3 contains 13 residues. The V and J ends lost 0 bases and 6 bases respectively, with 7 bases between them. Germline V gene lookup returns CDR1 MNHEY and CDR2 SVGAGI. The DNA of the CDR3 is TGTGCCAGCAGTTACTCCTCGAGGGATACGCAGTATTTT. It specifies CASSYSSRDTQYF.

This chain's CDR3 is CASSEDSYQPQHF. CDR3 coding DNA: TGTGCCAGCAGTGAAGACAGCTATCAGCCCCAGCATTTT. The J gene is TRBJ1-5, the V gene TRBV6-1; D is uncertain. The CDR3 covers 13 residues. V was clipped by 1 base and J by 5 bases, with 6 bases between them. Germline CDR1 and CDR2: MNHNS and SASEGT.

This clone was observed a handful of times. The chain combines TRBV5-1 with TRBJ1-3; 7 bases are a match to TRBD1. The CDR3 has 15 amino acids. The V gene end was trimmed by 4 bases and the J gene end by 0 bases; junction bases not matched to a gene: 4. Germline V gene lookup returns CDR1 SGHRS and CDR2 YFSETQ. For the CDR3, the DNA is TGCGCCAGCAGCGAGTGGGACAGCTCTGGAAACACCATATATTTT. The encoded protein is CASSEWDSSGNTIYF.

This clone was detected once. The V call is TRBV10-3, the J call TRBJ2-1, with TRBD2 identical over 7 bases. Losses at the gene ends were 6 bases for V and 3 bases for J; bases not matched to a gene: 8. The germline CDR1 and CDR2 sequences are ENHRY and SYGVKD. This CDR3 is 15 amino acids long. The CDR3 DNA sequence: TGTGCCATCAGGGGAAGCGGGGACCTCTACAATGAGCAGTTCTTC. Translated, it gives CAIRGSGDLYNEQFF.

V and J are TRBV6-6 and TRBJ1-5; D possibly corresponds to TRBD1 (5 bases). Trimming took 4 bases from V and 9 from J, leaving 10 bases between them. The CDR3 is 12 residues long. Germline lookup yields CDR1 MNHNY and CDR2 SVGAGI (reference sequence). For the CDR3, the DNA is TGTGCCAGCAGTTCCTCGGGGGGGCCCCAGCATTTT. Amino acids: CASSSSGGPQHF.

This clone appeared once. This rearrangement joins TRBV3-1 (or the pseudogene TRBV3-2) to TRBJ2-2; D unclear. The CDR3 sequence is 14 residues long. V was clipped by 5 bases and J by 0 bases, with 7 bases between them. CDR1 is LGHDT, CDR2 YNNKEL, per germline (reference sequence). Here the CDR3 reads CASSTPTNTGELFF. CDR3 coding DNA: TGTGCCAGCAGCACCCCTACGAACACCGGGGAGCTGTTTTTT.

This clone was found once. This chain links TRBV5-1 with TRBJ2-1, with a weak D call TRBD2 (6 bases). Trimming left V 3 bases short and J 4 bases short, with 14 bases between. Germline values: CDR1 SGHRS, CDR2 YFSETQ. The CDR3 loop spans 15 amino acids. CDR3 sequence (DNA): TGCGCCAGCAGCTCCCGCCTTGGGGGGTACAATGAGCAGTTCTTC. It codes for CASSSRLGGYNEQFF.

The J gene is TRBJ2-3, the V gene TRBV11-2; D is unclear. Germline values: CDR1 SGHAT, CDR2 FQNNGV. This CDR3 is built from 13 residues. V lost 5 bases and J lost 7, with 13 bases in between. The CDR3 DNA sequence: TGTGCCAGCAGCCATCCCGGAGCGTATACGCAGTATTTT. Translated: CASSHPGAYTQYF.

Of note for this clone: Different DNA sequences within this sample yield the same CDR3. This chain connects TRBV12-3 or TRBV12-4 to TRBJ1-1; D is uncertain. This CDR3 region has 13 residues. The V gene lost 1 base and the J gene lost 1 base, with 4 bases spanning the gap. CDR3 amino acids: CASSLGANTEAFF. Written as DNA, the CDR3 is TGTGCCAGCAGTTTAGGGGCGAACACTGAAGCTTTCTTT.

The chain combines TRBV14 with TRBJ1-6; maybe TRBD1 (5 bases). CDR1 and CDR2 (germline): SGHDN, FVKESK. This CDR3 has 15 residues. Deletions cut 2 bases from V and 6 bases from J, with 11 bases between. CDR3 nucleotide sequence: TGTGCCAGCAGCCAATACAGGACGAGTAATTCACCCCTCCACTTT. This translates into CASSQYRTSNSPLHF.

This chain joins TRBV3-1 (or the pseudogene TRBV3-2) and TRBJ1-5; no clear D gene. Germline CDR1 and CDR2: LGHDT and YNNKEL (reference sequence). The CDR3 sequence is 16 residues long. V was clipped by 1 base and J by 0 bases, with 10 bases between them. CDR3 nucleotides: TGTGCCAGCAGCCAAGGGGCCTCCTATAGCAATCAGCCCCAGCATTTT. Protein: CASSQGASYSNQPQHF.

The CDR3 loop is CASHSGTTASGANVLTF. As DNA, the CDR3 is TGCGCCTCACATTCCGGGACAACCGCCTCTGGGGCCAACGTCCTGACTTTC. J is TRBJ2-6 and V is TRBV5-1; TRBD1 is a possible D gene (6 bases). The CDR3 spans 17 residues. Germline CDR1 is SGHRS and CDR2 is YFSETQ. Trimming removed 10 bases at V and 0 bases at J, with 20 bases between. The whole variable domain, remainder taken from reference TRBV5-1 and TRBJ2-6, is KAGVTQTPRYLIKTRGQQVTLSCSPISGHRSVSWYQQTPGQGLQFLFEYFSETQRNKGNFPGRFSGRQFSNSRSEMNVSTLELGDSALYLCASHSGTTASGANVLTFGAGSRLTVL.

The gene calls are TRBV5-5 and TRBJ1-2; a weak D match, TRBD1 (6 bases). Deletions cut 1 base from V and 4 bases from J, with 8 bases between. CDR1 is SGHKS and CDR2 is YYEKEE in the germline V gene (reference sequence). This CDR3 has 13 amino acids. CDR3 nucleotide sequence: TGTGCCAGCAGCTTGAGGGGGAGCTATGGCTACACCTTC. Amino acids: CASSLRGSYGYTF.